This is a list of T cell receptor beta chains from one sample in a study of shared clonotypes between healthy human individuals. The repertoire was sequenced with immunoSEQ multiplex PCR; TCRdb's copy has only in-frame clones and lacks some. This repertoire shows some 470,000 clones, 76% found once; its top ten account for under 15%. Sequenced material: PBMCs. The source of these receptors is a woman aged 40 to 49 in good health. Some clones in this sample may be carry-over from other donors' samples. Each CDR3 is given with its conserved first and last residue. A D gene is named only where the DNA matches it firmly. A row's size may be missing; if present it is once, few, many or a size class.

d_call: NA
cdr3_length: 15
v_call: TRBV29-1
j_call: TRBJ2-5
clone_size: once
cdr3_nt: TGCAGCGTTGAGGCCCGACAAAGAGGGGGAGAGACCCAGTACTTC
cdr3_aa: CSVEARQRGGETQYF

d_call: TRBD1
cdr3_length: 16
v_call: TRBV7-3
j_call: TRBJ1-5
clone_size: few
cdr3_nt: TGTGCCAGCAGCTTAATGGGACAGCACTACTATCAGCCCCAGCATTTT
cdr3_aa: CASSLMGQHYYQPQHF

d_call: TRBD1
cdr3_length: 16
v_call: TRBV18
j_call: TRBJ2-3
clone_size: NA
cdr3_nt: TGTGCCAGCTCACTTAAAACAGGGGAGATCACAGATACGCAGTATTTT
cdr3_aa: CASSLKTGEITDTQYF

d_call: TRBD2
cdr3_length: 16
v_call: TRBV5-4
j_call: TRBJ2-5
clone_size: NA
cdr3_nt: TGTGCCAGCAGCCAGACTAGCGGGAACCCGGGAGAGACCCAGTACTTC
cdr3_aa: CASSQTSGNPGETQYF

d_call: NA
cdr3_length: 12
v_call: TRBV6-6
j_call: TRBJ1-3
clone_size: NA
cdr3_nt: TGTGGTACGGCCGACTCTGGAAACACCATATATTTT
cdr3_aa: CGTADSGNTIYF

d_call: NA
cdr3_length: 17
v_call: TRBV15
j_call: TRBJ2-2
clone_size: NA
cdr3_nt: TGTGCCATAAAACCGGGGCCAGGCCCCGGGAACACCGGGGAGCTGTTTTTT
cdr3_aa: CAIKPGPGPGNTGELFF

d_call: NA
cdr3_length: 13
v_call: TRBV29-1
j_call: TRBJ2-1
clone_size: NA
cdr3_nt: TGCAGCGTTGAACGACAGGGACTCAATGAGCAGTTCTTC
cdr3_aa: CSVERQGLNEQFF

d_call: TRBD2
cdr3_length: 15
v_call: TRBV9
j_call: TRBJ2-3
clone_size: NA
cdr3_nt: TGTGCCAGCAGCAGCGGACTAGCGGACACAGATACGCAGTATTTT
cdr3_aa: CASSSGLADTDTQYF

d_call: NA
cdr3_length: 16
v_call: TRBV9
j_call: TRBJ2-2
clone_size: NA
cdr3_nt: TGTGCCAGCAGCGTAGAGCACGGGAGAGGAACCGGGGAGCTGTTTTTT
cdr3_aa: CASSVEHGRGTGELFF

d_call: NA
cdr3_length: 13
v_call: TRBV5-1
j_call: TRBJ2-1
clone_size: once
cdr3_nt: TGCGCCAGCAATCGGGGTATGGTCGATGAGCAGTTCTTC
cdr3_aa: CASNRGMVDEQFF

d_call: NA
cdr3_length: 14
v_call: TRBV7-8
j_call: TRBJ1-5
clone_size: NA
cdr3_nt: TGTGCCAGCAGCTTAGTCCCCAAGGATCAGCCCCAGCATTTT
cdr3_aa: CASSLVPKDQPQHF

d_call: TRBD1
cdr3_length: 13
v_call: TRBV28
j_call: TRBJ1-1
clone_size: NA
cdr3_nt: TGTGCCAGCAGATCACAGGGGTACACTGAAGCTTTCTTT
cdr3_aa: CASRSQGYTEAFF

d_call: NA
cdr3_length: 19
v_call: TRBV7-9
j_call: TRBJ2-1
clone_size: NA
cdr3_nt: TGTGCCAGCAGCCCAGTGAGAAGCGAATCAGCGCATTTCTACAATGAGCAGTTCTTC
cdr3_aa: CASSPVRSESAHFYNEQFF

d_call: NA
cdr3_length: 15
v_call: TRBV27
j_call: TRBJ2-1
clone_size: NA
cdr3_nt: TGTGCCAGCAGTTTAAGGATGGTGTCCTACAATGAGCAGTTCTTC
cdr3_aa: CASSLRMVSYNEQFF

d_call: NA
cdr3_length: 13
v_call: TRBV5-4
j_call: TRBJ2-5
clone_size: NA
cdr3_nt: TGTGCCAGCAGCTCAGGGGTAGGGGAGACCCAGTACTTC
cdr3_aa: CASSSGVGETQYF

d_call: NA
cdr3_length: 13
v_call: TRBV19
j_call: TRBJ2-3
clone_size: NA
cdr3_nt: TGTGCCAGTAGTATCTTTCTCCCAGATACGCAGTATTTT
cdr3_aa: CASSIFLPDTQYF

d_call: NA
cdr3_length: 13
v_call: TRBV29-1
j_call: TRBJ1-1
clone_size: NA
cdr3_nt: TGCAGCGTTGAAAGCACAGTCAACACTGAAGCTTTCTTT
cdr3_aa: CSVESTVNTEAFF